The TCR beta chain described here comes from a study of a mutant IDH1 vaccine in newly diagnosed glioma. TCRdb keeps only in-frame clones here, not all; method: immunoSEQ multiplex PCR. The sample shows tens of thousands of clones, 74% of them seen only once. Time point reported: week 35, safety follow-up. Doses of 300 ug of mutant IDH1 20-mer peptide were given with topical imiquimod. As to this clone: Antigen unknown.

CDR1 and CDR2 (germline): LNHDA, SQIVND (reference sequence). Trimming left V 6 bases short and J 5 bases short, with 13 bases between. The CDR3 is 13 residues long. Source: PBMCs, taken from a glioma patient whose treatment included an IDH1 peptide vaccine. This clonotype was sampled from a middle-aged man with glioma. The chain joins TRBV19 to TRBJ2-5; no firm D call. CDR3 protein: CASRKKEWETQYF. For the CDR3, the DNA is TGTGCCAGTAGAAAAAAGGAGTGGGAGACCCAGTACTTC.